This T cell receptor (beta chain) emerged from a study of CD8 T cells in Susac syndrome. The RNA input was about 0.5 to 1 ug, and it was reverse transcribed with random hexamers. Across 54 Vbeta and 13 Jbeta, immunoSEQ multiplex PCR amplified TCR beta CDR3. TCRdb re-analysed the immunoSEQ multiplex PCR reads in MiXCR, keeping a single row per CDR3 protein. The repertoire has 250,000 to 350,000 distinct CDR3 sequences, 85% of them found once; the top ten carry 0.11%. On this clonotype itself: Its antigen is currently unknown.

TCR beta sequencing covered blood CD8+ and CD4+ T cells. Study observations and caveats: An acknowledgment was made by the study that its TCR sequencing and HLA analysis involved relatively few individuals.

CDR3 length: 13 amino acids. CDR1 is MDHEN and CDR2 is SYDVKM in the germline V gene. V gave up 4 bases and J gave up 4 bases, with 10 bases separating them. Specimen: CD8+ T cells from PBMCs. This chain uses TRBV28 with TRBJ1-1, with D perhaps TRBD1 (5 bases). The sequence derives from a human donor with multiple sclerosis. The CDR3 bases are TGTGCCAGCAGTTCGGGACGGATCACTGAAGCTTTCTTT. As protein: CASSSGRITEAFF.